This T cell receptor (beta chain) was sequenced during a study of CD8+ T cells in alopecia areata. Study-level information: Each of the treated patients was given oral tofacitinib, 5 to 10 mg twice daily, for moderate-to-severe alopecia areata. The protocol delivered tofacitinib for 6 to 18 months, then withdrew it for 6 months. Study outcomes and limitations: An increase in clonality over normal scalp was evident in lesional scalp, especially alopecia totalis/universalis. Tofacitinib did not eliminate many expanded lesional clones from scalp or blood.

Germline values: CDR1 SGDLS, CDR2 YYNGEE. V dropped 3 bases and J dropped 1; count of bases not matched to a gene: 3. The CDR3 covers 14 residues. Extraction of RNA preceded its reverse transcription into cDNA, which served as the sequencing template. The repertoire was sequenced with immunoSEQ multiplex PCR; TCRdb's copy has only in-frame clones and lacks some. The sample lists 210,000 or so clones, more than 60% occurring once. Concerning this clone itself: The antigen is unknown.

Treatment here: oral pan-JAK inhibitor, 5-10 mg twice daily. The rearrangement uses TRBV9 and TRBJ2-5, with TRBD1 identical over 7 bases. Sequenced material: CD4+ T cells sorted from blood, taken around week 42, from a patient treated with tofacitinib. The TCR originated in a human donor with alopecia areata. Written as DNA, the CDR3 is TGTGCCAGCAGCGCCCGGACAGGCCAAGAGACCCAGTACTTC. It translates to CASSARTGQETQYF.